This T cell receptor beta chain was documented in a study of cytomegalovirus exposure and HLA in healthy donors. The wider study: Clustering assigned around 77% of the 350 to 450 genotyped donors to the Caucasian-associated ancestry cluster. Study-wide points: In a later analysis, HLA-associated TCR beta chains were more clonally expanded than equally common others. Likely technical artifact: a cluster of highly shared sequence variants. A later analysis linked a missense DCLRE1C variant to TCR beta V- and J-gene trimming.

CDR1 MDHEN and CDR2 SYDVKM come from the germline V gene. Trimming took off 7 bases at V and 1 base at J, with 16 bases between the two ends. There are 15 residues in the CDR3. It was with 60 Vbeta and 13 Jbeta primers that the PCR ran. Measured with immunoSEQ multiplex PCR; TCRdb has only the in-frame clones, and not every one. The data hold approximately 220,000 clones, with almost 80% observed a single time. Comments on this clone: Its antigen is still unknown.

Material: PBMCs. This rearrangement joins TRBV28 to TRBJ2-5; D perhaps matches TRBD1 (5 bases). The clonotype originates from a man younger than 35 in good health and CMV-seronegative. The CDR3 here is CASTSARGTQETQYF. The DNA of the CDR3 is TGTGCCAGCACCTCGGCTAGGGGAACCCAAGAGACCCAGTACTTC.